A single sample gave rise to the 28 T cell receptor beta chains below, sequenced in a study of T cells in Graves' hyperthyroidism and ophthalmopathy. RNA transcripts served as the template for amplifying TCR beta CDR3 regions. HTBI primers were employed in a first-round RT-PCR of the TCR CDR3. TCRdb fed the multiplex PCR reads into MiXCR, producing one record per CDR3 protein. The data show around 620,000 distinct CDR3 sequences, about a sixth seen once. The sequencing input was blood. The origin of the receptors is a woman in her 30s with Graves' hyperthyroidism.

The V and J genes are TRBV7-9 and TRBJ2-5; D is ambiguous. This CDR3 has 14 residues. The germline gives CDR1 SEHNR, CDR2 FQNEAQ (reference sequence). Trimming stripped 0 bases from V and 2 bases from J, with 7 bases between. Here the CDR3 DNA reads TGTGCCAGCAGCTTAGCTGAGGTACAAGAGACCCAGTACTTC. Its translation is CASSLAEVQETQYF. Variable domain in full (rest from reference TRBV7-9 and TRBJ2-5): DTGVSQNPRHKITKRGQNVTFRCDPISEHNRLYWYRQTLGQGPEFLTYFQNEAQLEKSRLLSDRFSAERPKGSFSTLEIQRTEQGDSAMYLCASSLAEVQETQYFGPGTRLLVL.

The chain carries TRBV13 and TRBJ2-7; 11 positions match TRBD2. The V segment lost 11 bases and the J segment 2 bases; nucleotides outside the gene matches: 5. There are 13 residues in the CDR3. Germline V gene sequence: CDR1 PRHDT, CDR2 FYEKMQ (reference sequence). CDR3 in DNA: TGTGCCGGGGGGACTAGCGGAACCTACGAGCAGTACTTC. This encodes CAGGTSGTYEQYF.

This chain joins TRBV2 and TRBJ2-1; a weak D match, TRBD2 (6 bases). The V end lost 7 bases, the J end lost 2 bases, and 15 bases lay between the germline ends. The length of the CDR3 is 15 residues. CDR1 and CDR2 (germline): SNHLY, FYNNEI. The CDR3 DNA sequence: TGTGCCAGCACGGAGGGCAGGGCTGCCTACAATGAGCAGTTCTTC. Protein product: CASTEGRAAYNEQFF.

In this sample, this clonotype turned up a few times. The chain joins TRBV29-1 to TRBJ1-1; TRBD1 matches 10 bases. The germline V gene encodes CDR1 SQVTM and CDR2 ANQGSEA. The CDR3 sequence is 17 residues long. Trimming at V came to 7 bases and at J to 3 bases, leaving 17 bases not matched to a gene. CDR3 in DNA: TGCAGCGCCACGGGGGGGACAGGGGAGGGTCGGGACACTGAAGCTTTCTTT. It is translated as CSATGGTGEGRDTEAFF.

The V gene is TRBV9, the J gene TRBJ2-2; D may be TRBD1 (6 bases). The CDR3 is made up of 18 amino acids. V lost 0 bases to trimming and J lost 5 bases, with 20 bases between them. Germline V gives CDR1 SGDLS, CDR2 YYNGEE. The CDR3 DNA sequence: TGTGCCAGCAGCGTAGGCCCAGGGGCGCGAGGAAGGACCGGGGAGCTGTTTTTT. Encoded protein: CASSVGPGARGRTGELFF.

This clonotype was counted a few times. The chain joins TRBV5-6 to TRBJ2-3, with D uncertain. CDR1 is SGHDT and CDR2 is YYEEEE in the germline V gene. Trimming removed 5 bases at V and 4 bases at J, with 17 bases between. CDR3 length equals 15 residues. The CDR3 region is CASSPRGLEADTQYF. CDR3 nucleotides: TGTGCCAGCAGTCCCCGCGGCCTAGAGGCAGATACGCAGTATTTT.

This clonotype was found a few times. The chain has TRBV7-9 and TRBJ2-7; 10 bases align to TRBD2. The CDR3 totals 15 residues. Germline CDR1 SEHNR, CDR2 FQNEAQ (reference sequence). After removal of 4 bases from V and 3 bases from J, the junction contained 6 bases not matched to a gene. The CDR3: CASSWSSGGSYEQYF. The CDR3 DNA sequence: TGTGCCAGCAGCTGGAGTAGCGGGGGGAGCTACGAGCAGTACTTC.

This clonotype showed up many times. This chain links TRBV4-1 with TRBJ2-1; perhaps TRBD2 as D (5 bases). V shed 3 bases and J shed 8 bases, with 8 bases lying between them. The CDR3 covers 12 residues. In germline, CDR1 is MGHRA, CDR2 YSYEKL. The CDR3 is CASSHERHEQFF. CDR3 bases: TGCGCCAGCAGCCATGAGCGGCATGAGCAGTTCTTC.

This clonotype was picked up many times. The CDR3 region is CAWSRSSGINNEQFF. CDR3 in DNA: TGTGCCTGGAGTCGGTCTAGCGGCATTAACAATGAGCAGTTCTTC. The chain recombines TRBV30 with TRBJ2-1, with TRBD2 identical over 7 bases. Germline V gene sequence: CDR1 GTSNPN, CDR2 SVGIG (reference sequence). The CDR3 length is 15 residues. The trim removed 2 bases at V and 5 bases at J, leaving 9 bases unmatched. The complete variable domain, with remaining parts taken from reference TRBV30 and TRBJ2-1, reads SQTIHQWPATLVQPVGSPLSLECTVEGTSNPNLYWYRQAAGRGLQLLFYSVGIGQISSEVPQNLSASRPQDRQFILSSKKLLLSDSGFYLCAWSRSSGINNEQFFGPGTRLTVL.

Of note for this clonotype: A single base separates this from a much larger clone, so it may be a read error. This sequence joins TRBV6-1 and TRBJ1-5; maybe TRBD1 (5 bases). Germline V gives CDR1 MNHNS, CDR2 SASEGT. The CDR3 length is 16 residues. CDR3 coding DNA: TGTGTCAGCACCGACCAGGGATCTCACCGCTTTCAGCCCCAGCATTTT. This encodes CVSTDQGSHRFQPQHF.

This clonotype has more than one count but fewer than ten. The J gene is TRBJ2-3, the V gene TRBV5-6, with TRBD2 matching over 11 bases. Per the germline V gene, CDR1 is SGHDT and CDR2 is YYEEEE. V was clipped by 4 bases and J by 2 bases; unmatched bases: 9. The CDR3 has 17 amino acids. The CDR3 protein is CASSIPGTSGSTDTQYF. CDR3 nucleotides: TGTGCCAGCAGCATCCCCGGGACTAGCGGTTCCACAGATACGCAGTATTTT.

This CDR3 reads CASSLWEDTGELFF. The CDR3 region has the DNA TGTGCCAGCTCACTATGGGAGGACACCGGGGAGCTGTTTTTT. The rearrangement uses TRBV18 and TRBJ2-2; TRBD2 is a possible D gene (6 bases). This CDR3 comprises 14 residues. Germline lookup yields CDR1 KGHSH and CDR2 LQKENI. V dropped 4 bases and J dropped 3 bases, with 9 bases sitting between them.

This clonotype was seen ten or more times. This chain connects TRBV29-1 to TRBJ2-7, with 10 bases aligning to TRBD2. V gave up 5 bases and J gave up 4 bases; unmatched junction bases: 5. CDR1 is SQVTM and CDR2 is ANQGSEA in the germline V gene. This CDR3 contains 13 residues. Here the CDR3 reads CSVLAGGSYEQYF. The CDR3, as DNA: TGCAGCGTTTTAGCGGGAGGAAGTTACGAGCAGTACTTC.

This chain connects TRBV5-1 to TRBJ2-2; the D call may be TRBD1 or TRBD2 (6 bases each). In germline, CDR1 is SGHRS, CDR2 YFSETQ. Trimming pared 2 bases from V and 0 bases from J, leaving 14 bases between. The CDR3 has 17 residues. The CDR3 region is CASSFIKGGSNTGELFF. The DNA of the CDR3 is TGCGCCAGCAGCTTCATCAAGGGGGGATCGAACACCGGGGAGCTGTTTTTT. Together with reference TRBV5-1 and TRBJ2-2, the CDR3 gives the full variable domain: KAGVTQTPRYLIKTRGQQVTLSCSPISGHRSVSWYQQTPGQGLQFLFEYFSETQRNKGNFPGRFSGRQFSNSRSEMNVSTLELGDSALYLCASSFIKGGSNTGELFFGEGSRLTVL.

V usage is TRBV28 and J usage is TRBJ1-6, with TRBD1 as a possible D gene (5 bases). V lost 2 bases to trimming and J lost 8 bases, with 7 bases between them. The CDR3 has 13 amino acids. CDR1 is MDHEN, CDR2 SYDVKM, per germline. CDR3 nucleotide sequence: TGTGCCAGCAGTTTAACGGGGGATTCACCCCTCCACTTT. Its protein product is CASSLTGDSPLHF.

In this sample, this clonotype turned up many times. This sequence joins TRBV18 and TRBJ2-3; 9 nucleotides align to TRBD1. The germline gives CDR1 KGHSH, CDR2 LQKENI. This CDR3 has 15 amino acids. Trimming at V came to 4 bases and at J to 2 bases, leaving 4 bases not matched to a gene. CDR3 bases: TGTGCCAGCTCACAATACAGGGGGCTCACAGATACGCAGTATTTT. This sequence encodes CASSQYRGLTDTQYF.

J is TRBJ2-5 and V is TRBV3-1; D gene ambiguous. Germline V gene sequence: CDR1 LGHDT, CDR2 YNNKEL (reference sequence). This CDR3 contains 14 residues. V dropped 2 bases and J dropped 6 bases, with 13 bases sitting between them. The CDR3 bases are TGTGCCAGCAGCCAATCCCCCCTAGGTCAGACCCAGTACTTC. Amino acid sequence: CASSQSPLGQTQYF.

This clonotype was detected ten times or more. The rearrangement joins TRBV28 to TRBJ2-3; D perhaps matches TRBD2 (5 bases). V was pared by 1 base and J by 2 bases, with 13 bases between. Germline V lookup: CDR1 MDHEN, CDR2 SYDVKM. The CDR3 is 16 amino acids. In DNA form, the CDR3 reads TGTGCCAGCAGTTTATCAGCGGTAGTCCTCACAGATACGCAGTATTTT. Translating it yields CASSLSAVVLTDTQYF.

This clonotype came up many times. In DNA form, the CDR3 reads TGTGCCAGCAGCCGCAACTACGAAGGGGGGGAGACCCAGTACTTC. As protein: CASSRNYEGGETQYF. The rearrangement links TRBV28 to TRBJ2-5, with D perhaps assigned TRBD1 or TRBD2 (6 bases each). Trimming shortened V by 6 bases and J by 5 bases, and 19 bases separated the two germline ends. This CDR3 region has 15 residues. The germline CDR1 and CDR2 sequences are MDHEN and SYDVKM.

The chain recombines TRBV18 with TRBJ2-1, with 9 bases matching TRBD1. CDR1 and CDR2 from the germline V gene are KGHSH and LQKENI. Trimming cost V 4 bases and J 9 bases; bases outside gene matches: 13. The CDR3 is made up of 16 amino acids. In nucleotides, the CDR3 is TGTGCCAGCTCACGCGGACAGGGGCTGATGAGAGGTGAGCAGTTCTTC. Translating gives CASSRGQGLMRGEQFF.

The table lists this clonotype with many counts. The chain links TRBV5-1 to TRBJ2-7, with a possible D match to TRBD2 (5 bases). V shed 2 bases and J shed 0 bases, with 12 bases lying between them. The CDR3 is 15 residues long. Per the germline V gene, CDR1 is SGHRS and CDR2 is YFSETQ. CDR3 DNA sequence: TGCGCCAGCAGCTTCCTACCGGGAAACTCCTACGAGCAGTACTTC. Translated: CASSFLPGNSYEQYF.

There are a few counts of this clonotype. The chain combines TRBV7-9 with TRBJ2-3; D remains unclear. This CDR3 has 10 residues. Trimming left V 9 bases short and J 4 bases short, with 5 bases between. Germline V gives CDR1 SEHNR, CDR2 FQNEAQ (reference sequence). CDR3 amino acids: CASGPDTQYF. The CDR3 coding sequence is TGTGCCAGTGGGCCAGATACGCAGTATTTT.

This clonotype has a count of ten or more. This chain connects TRBV12-3 or TRBV12-4 to TRBJ1-2; no clear D gene. Trimming cost V 6 bases and J 4 bases, with 12 bases left between them. This CDR3 has 13 amino acids. In nucleotides, the CDR3 is TGTGCCAGCAGCTCCCGCGGCTTCTATGGCTACACCTTC. This codes for CASSSRGFYGYTF.

Regarding this clonotype: One end of the junction is discordant with germline, which a read error may explain. This chain joins TRBV15 and TRBJ1-5, with D possibly TRBD1 on 6 matching bases. The CDR3 sequence is 13 residues long. Germline CDR1 and CDR2: LNHNV and YYDKDF (reference sequence). The CDR3 DNA reads as TGTGCCACCAGAAAAGGGGGTAATCAGGCCCAGCATTTT. Its translation: CATRKGGNQAQHF.

V and J are TRBV29-1 and TRBJ2-2; D uncertain. The CDR3 sequence is 12 residues long. The germline V gene encodes CDR1 SQVTM and CDR2 ANQGSEA. Trimming left V 5 bases short and J 3 bases short, with 7 bases between. The CDR3 nucleotides are TGCAGCGTTCCCGGCTACACCGGGGAGCTGTTTTTT. Protein: CSVPGYTGELFF.

This clonotype was counted only a few times. This rearrangement joins TRBV12-3 or TRBV12-4 to TRBJ2-6; D gene uncertain. The CDR3 consists of 15 residues. V gave up 4 bases and J gave up 2 bases, with 9 bases separating them. CDR3 DNA sequence: TGTGCCAGCAGTTCCCGTAGCCCTGGGGCCAACGTCCTGACTTTC. Translation: CASSSRSPGANVLTF.

Many counts were recorded for this clonotype. The V and J genes are TRBV28 and TRBJ1-5, with 7 bases matching TRBD1. The CDR3 contains 15 residues. Germline CDR1 is MDHEN and CDR2 is SYDVKM. The V gene end was trimmed by 5 bases and the J gene end by 2 bases; junction bases not matched to a gene: 6. The CDR3 DNA sequence: TGTGCCAGCAGTGCAACAGGGGAGGGCAATCAGCCCCAGCATTTT. Protein: CASSATGEGNQPQHF.

In its sample, this clonotype was seen many times. This chain connects TRBV12-3 or TRBV12-4 to TRBJ2-3; TRBD2 might be the D (6 bases). Trimming pared 5 bases from V and 7 bases from J, leaving 13 bases between. The CDR3 is made up of 13 amino acids. CDR3 amino acids: CASSHGLPNTQYF. The CDR3 DNA follows: TGTGCCAGCAGTCATGGACTACCGAATACGCAGTATTTT.